Following are 8 T cell receptor beta chains from one sample sequenced in a study of T cells in Graves' hyperthyroidism and ophthalmopathy. TCR beta CDR3 regions were amplified from RNA transcripts. Carried out on the TCR CDR3, a first-round RT-PCR used the HTBI primer set. TCRdb analysed the multiplex PCR reads with MiXCR anew, one entry per CDR3 protein. Of about 250,000 distinct CDR3 sequences listed, about 16% are singletons. The sequenced sample was blood. The receptors stem from a woman aged 45 to 65 with Graves' hyperthyroidism that later progressed to Graves' ophthalmopathy.

A few counts support this clonotype. The chain is built from TRBV19 and TRBJ2-7; 10 bases line up with TRBD2. CDR1 and CDR2 (germline): LNHDA, SQIVND (reference sequence). V lost 4 bases to trimming and J lost 4 bases; unmatched junction nucleotides: 19. The CDR3 runs to 19 residues. The CDR3 region has the DNA TGTGCCAGTAGTAGACGGGGTTCGCCTAGCGGGAGCAACTCTTACGAGCAGTACTTC. Amino acids: CASSRRGSPSGSNSYEQYF.

This clonotype was found a few times. The chain links TRBV15 to TRBJ2-1, with D possibly TRBD1 on 5 matching bases. In germline, CDR1 is LNHNV, CDR2 YYDKDF (reference sequence). The V end lost 4 bases, the J end lost 11 bases, and 15 bases lay between the germline ends. This CDR3 region has 13 residues. CDR3 region: CATSTRWGQKQFF. The CDR3 coding sequence is TGTGCCACCAGCACGCGGTGGGGCCAAAAGCAGTTCTTC.

This clonotype was seen repeatedly, ten times or more. The CDR3 DNA reads as TGTGCCAGCAGTGAACTCGGTTACGATCAGCCCCAGCATTTT. Its protein is CASSELGYDQPQHF. The chain has TRBV2 and TRBJ1-5; D is unclear. The CDR3 length is 14 residues. V gave up 2 bases and J gave up 5 bases, with 10 bases separating them. Germline lookup yields CDR1 SNHLY and CDR2 FYNNEI. Combining the CDR3 with reference TRBV2 and TRBJ1-5 gives the whole variable domain EPEVTQTPSHQVTQMGQEVILRCVPISNHLYFYWYRQILGQKVEFLVSFYNNEISEKSEIFDDQFSVERPDGSNFTLKIRSTKLEDSAMYFCASSELGYDQPQHFGDGTRLSIL.

The sample holds many counts of this clonotype. The rearrangement links TRBV7-9 to TRBJ2-5; the match to TRBD1 covers 7 bases. CDR1 and CDR2 (germline): SEHNR, FQNEAQ (reference sequence). The length of the CDR3 is 15 residues. With 5 bases clipped from V and 2 bases from J, the junction kept 8 bases outside the gene matches. CDR3 sequence reads: CASSNNRGEQETQYF. The CDR3 DNA reads TGTGCCAGCAGCAACAACAGGGGAGAGCAAGAGACCCAGTACTTC.

The chain couples TRBV29-1 to TRBJ1-4, with D uncertain. V lost 5 bases and J 7 bases, leaving 11 bases between the germline ends. The CDR3 runs to 12 residues. Germline V CDR1 and CDR2: SQVTM, ANQGSEA. CDR3 sequence: CSVLQAGEKLFF. DNA of the CDR3: TGCAGCGTTCTCCAAGCCGGTGAAAAACTGTTTTTT.

This CDR3 is CASSLVPNSPLHF. The DNA of the CDR3 is TGTGCCAGCAGCTTAGTACCGAATTCACCCCTCCACTTT. The chain has TRBV11-2 and TRBJ1-6; D not resolved. CDR3 size: 13 residues. Per the germline V gene, CDR1 is SGHAT and CDR2 is FQNNGV. Trimming took 1 base from V and 7 from J, leaving 5 bases between them.

This clonotype showed up just a few times. The rearrangement joins TRBV7-9 to TRBJ2-3; TRBD2 matches at 11 bases. Per the germline V gene, CDR1 is SEHNR and CDR2 is FQNEAQ (reference sequence). V lost 2 bases, J lost 4 bases, and 8 bases stayed unmatched. This CDR3 spans 17 amino acids. The CDR3, as DNA: TGTGCCAGCAGCTTACCGGCTAGCGGGAGGAGGGCAGATACGCAGTATTTT. Protein: CASSLPASGRRADTQYF.

This clonotype has a count of ten or more. The CDR3 is CSATGAIEQFF. The CDR3 coding sequence is TGCAGTGCTACGGGGGCCATTGAGCAGTTCTTC. The V and J genes are TRBV20-1 and TRBJ2-1; D is tentatively TRBD1 or TRBD2 (6 bases each). Germline V gene sequence: CDR1 DFQATT, CDR2 SNEGSKA (reference sequence). V shed 4 bases and J shed 9 bases, with 10 bases lying between them. CDR3 length: 11 residues.